The 17 T cell receptor beta chains below come from one sample, sequenced in a study of blood T cell repertoires in COVID-19. The table came from immunoSEQ multiplex PCR; TCRdb's copy has only in-frame clones and leaves some out. The table records 200,000 to 250,000 clones, 70% to 90% of them present only once. Sequencing used peripheral blood. The receptors were gathered from a young man with COVID-19, enrolled during active disease.

The chain joins TRBV5-5 to TRBJ2-7; TRBD1 is a possible D gene (6 bases). The germline gives CDR1 SGHKS, CDR2 YYEKEE (reference sequence). This CDR3 is built from 15 residues. Between the trimmed V and J ends, which lost 4 bases and 2 bases, there was a span of 16 bases. The CDR3: CASSLDSGDPYEQYF. The CDR3 region has the DNA TGTGCCAGCAGCCTGGACAGCGGTGATCCCTACGAGCAGTACTTC.

A remark on this clone: Other DNA variants within this sample encode the same CDR3. This chain links TRBV28 with TRBJ1-2; 8 positions agree with TRBD1. This CDR3 region has 13 residues. In germline, CDR1 is MDHEN, CDR2 SYDVKM. With 3 bases clipped from V and 4 bases from J, the junction kept 1 base outside the gene matches. This chain's CDR3 is CASSFGQGYGYTF. The DNA of the CDR3 is TGTGCCAGCAGTTTTGGACAGGGCTATGGCTACACCTTC.

The chain joins TRBV4-2 to TRBJ1-2; 7 nucleotides agree with TRBD1. The CDR3 sequence is 16 residues long. CDR1 and CDR2 (germline): LGHNA, YNFKEQ. J gave up 1 base and V 2 bases, and 7 bases lay outside the gene matches. The CDR3 is CASSQSKGAGNYGYTF. The CDR3 DNA sequence: TGTGCCAGCAGCCAATCGAAGGGGGCAGGTAACTATGGCTACACCTTC.

The rearrangement links TRBV28 to TRBJ2-7, with D possibly TRBD2 on 6 matching bases. V lost 5 bases, J lost 3 bases, and 14 bases lay in between. The CDR3 contains 14 residues. Germline V gives CDR1 MDHEN, CDR2 SYDVKM. For the CDR3, the DNA is TGTGCCAGCAGTCCCTCCGGGAGCCACTACGAGCAGTACTTC. Its translation: CASSPSGSHYEQYF.

This chain links TRBV4-3 with TRBJ2-1, with TRBD2 matching over 8 bases. The length of the CDR3 is 17 residues. The V gene's germline CDR1 is LGHNA and CDR2 YSLEER. J was trimmed by 6 bases and V by 0 bases; bases with no gene match: 10. The CDR3 loop is CASSQDWSNAGGNEQFF. CDR3 in DNA: TGCGCCAGCAGCCAAGATTGGTCGAACGCGGGAGGCAATGAGCAGTTCTTC.

The chain carries TRBV19 and TRBJ2-1; 12 nucleotides agree with TRBD2. The CDR3 covers 17 residues. V was pared by 5 bases and J by 7 bases, with 12 bases of the junction left unmatched. The germline V gene has CDR1 LNHDA and CDR2 SQIVND (reference sequence). Written as DNA, the CDR3 is TGTGCCAGTAGTCTTATAGGTCTAGCGGGAGGGGGGAATGAGCAGTTCTTC. Residues: CASSLIGLAGGGNEQFF.

CDR3 nucleotides: TGTGCCAGCAGCCCCAGACAGGAGAACACTGAAGCTTTCTTT. Encoded protein: CASSPRQENTEAFF. The gene calls are TRBV7-9 and TRBJ1-1; TRBD1 might be the D (6 bases). V dropped 5 bases and J dropped 1 base, with 11 bases sitting between them. The CDR3 runs 14 residues. Per the germline V gene, CDR1 is SEHNR and CDR2 is FQNEAQ (reference sequence).

This chain links TRBV5-6 with TRBJ2-3, with 11 positions matching TRBD2. V dropped 3 bases and J dropped 2; count of bases not matched to a gene: 5. CDR1 SGHDT and CDR2 YYEEEE come from the germline V gene. There are 16 residues in the CDR3. The CDR3 nucleotides read TGTGCCAGCAGCTCCATAGCGGGGGGGTACACAGATACGCAGTATTTT. This gives the protein CASSSIAGGYTDTQYF.

This rearrangement joins TRBV9 to TRBJ2-3, with TRBD2 matching over 7 bases. V dropped 3 bases and J dropped 0; count of bases not matched to a gene: 7. The CDR3 length is 16 residues. Germline V gene data show CDR1 as SGDLS and CDR2 as YYNGEE. This chain's CDR3 is CASSAPLAFSTDTQYF. The CDR3 nucleotides read TGTGCCAGCAGCGCACCACTAGCGTTCAGCACAGATACGCAGTATTTT.

The chain links TRBV5-1 to TRBJ1-4; D gene unclear. Germline V lookup: CDR1 SGHRS, CDR2 YFSETQ. The CDR3 is made up of 14 amino acids. V lost 0 bases, J lost 4 bases, and 7 bases lay in between. The CDR3: CASSLGQNNEKLFF. DNA of the CDR3: TGCGCCAGCAGCTTGGGGCAGAATAATGAAAAACTGTTTTTT. The variable domain in full, with the rest retrieved from reference TRBV5-1 and TRBJ1-4, is KAGVTQTPRYLIKTRGQQVTLSCSPISGHRSVSWYQQTPGQGLQFLFEYFSETQRNKGNFPGRFSGRQFSNSRSEMNVSTLELGDSALYLCASSLGQNNEKLFFGSGTQLSVL.

The V and J genes are TRBV7-9 and TRBJ1-2; the D is unclear. CDR1 is SEHNR, CDR2 FQNEAQ, per germline (reference sequence). V was clipped by 1 base and J by 5 bases, with 5 bases between them. This CDR3 contains 12 residues. CDR3 loop: CASSLGEYGYTF. The DNA of the CDR3 is TGTGCCAGCAGCTTAGGGGAGTATGGCTACACCTTC. Combining the CDR3 with reference TRBV7-9 and TRBJ1-2 gives the whole variable domain DTGVSQNPRHKITKRGQNVTFRCDPISEHNRLYWYRQTLGQGPEFLTYFQNEAQLEKSRLLSDRFSAERPKGSFSTLEIQRTEQGDSAMYLCASSLGEYGYTFGSGTRLTVV.

The chain is built from TRBV4-3 and TRBJ2-1, with D tentatively TRBD1 (6 bases). The V end lost 1 base, the J end lost 8 bases, and 12 bases lay between the germline ends. Per germline, CDR1 LGHNA and CDR2 YSLEER. The CDR3 has 14 amino acids. Here the CDR3 DNA reads TGCGCCAGCAGCCAAGCGAAGGGGGTCTATGAGCAGTTCTTC. Amino acid sequence: CASSQAKGVYEQFF.

The J gene is TRBJ1-2, the V gene TRBV5-6; D unclear. The ends were cut back, 2 bases at V and 4 bases at J, with 12 bases in the middle. The length of the CDR3 is 14 residues. Germline loops: CDR1 SGHDT, CDR2 YYEEEE. CDR3 bases: TGTGCCAGCAGCTTCAAGTCCAGTCCCTATGGCTACACCTTC. Translating it yields CASSFKSSPYGYTF.

The chain links TRBV6-2 or TRBV6-3 to TRBJ2-2; no clear D gene. V lost 6 bases to trimming and J lost 1 base, with 15 bases between them. Germline CDR1 and CDR2: MNHEY and SVGEGT. CDR3 length: 16 residues. The CDR3 DNA follows: TGTGCCAGCAGCCCCCATCTCCCGGGGAACACCGGGGAGCTGTTTTTT. Encoded protein: CASSPHLPGNTGELFF.

The chain couples TRBV7-8 to TRBJ1-5; 9 bases agree with TRBD1. CDR1 and CDR2 from the germline V gene are SGHVS and FQNEAQ. Germline trimming cut 7 bases from V and 2 bases from J; bases unmatched to any gene: 9. The CDR3 contains 16 residues. This chain's CDR3 is CASTERRDRGNQPQHF. The CDR3 region has the DNA TGTGCCAGCACCGAACGGCGGGACAGGGGCAATCAGCCCCAGCATTTT.

The chain couples TRBV5-1 to TRBJ1-1; 9 bases fit TRBD1. CDR1 is SGHRS, CDR2 YFSETQ, per germline. J lost 1 base, V lost 5 bases, and 9 bases had no gene match. This CDR3 comprises 16 residues. The CDR3, as DNA: TGCGCCAGCAGGTTCACAGGGGGCGGTCAGAACACTGAAGCTTTCTTT. It yields the protein CASRFTGGGQNTEAFF.

This chain links TRBV3-1 (or the pseudogene TRBV3-2) with TRBJ1-1, with TRBD1 identical over 7 bases. The CDR3 length is 13 residues. V was clipped by 1 base and J by 13 bases; unmatched bases: 9. In germline, CDR1 is LGHDT, CDR2 YNNKEL (reference sequence). The CDR3 bases are TGTGCCAGCAGCCAAGTACAGGGGAATAAGCATTTCTTT. It specifies CASSQVQGNKHFF.